A single sample is the source of the 13 T cell receptor beta chains below, sequenced in a study of blood T cell repertoires in COVID-19. Sequenced by immunoSEQ multiplex PCR; TCRdb stores in-frame clones only, minus some. The sample lists about 300,000 clones; approximately 85% were seen once. Input material: PBMCs or T cells enriched from blood (not recorded which). Receptors originate from a man aged 25-45 years who had recovered from COVID-19.

The chain uses TRBV4-1 and TRBJ1-3; TRBD1 might be the D (5 bases). V was trimmed by 3 bases and J by 0 bases, leaving 18 bases between them. Germline V gene data show CDR1 as MGHRA and CDR2 as YSYEKL. The CDR3 contains 18 residues. The CDR3 nucleotides are TGCGCCAGCAGCCAGCCCTTGAAGGGGCCTAGCTCTGGAAACACCATATATTTT. This gives the protein CASSQPLKGPSSGNTIYF.

The V and J genes are TRBV27 and TRBJ1-5, with 9 bases aligning to TRBD1. V gave up 2 bases and J gave up 9 bases; unmatched junction bases: 8. The germline V gene encodes CDR1 MNHEY and CDR2 SMNVEV (reference sequence). CDR3 length: 15 amino acids. The CDR3 bases are TGTGCCAGCAGTTTAACCCCGGGACAGGGAAGGCCCCAGCATTTT. As protein: CASSLTPGQGRPQHF.

The chain has TRBV7-9 and TRBJ2-1, with 7 nucleotides matching TRBD2. This CDR3 has 15 residues. Germline CDR1 is SEHNR and CDR2 is FQNEAQ (reference sequence). V trimming: 1 base; J trimming: 3 bases; junction bases outside the gene matches: 3. The CDR3 bases are TGTGCCAGCAGCTTAGGCCCGGGGGGCTACAATGAGCAGTTCTTC. This translates into CASSLGPGGYNEQFF.

The chain carries TRBV5-1 and TRBJ1-2, with D perhaps matching TRBD1 (6 bases). Germline assignment: CDR1 SGHRS and CDR2 YFSETQ. Trimming took 0 bases from V and 8 from J, leaving 20 bases between them. CDR3 length: 16 amino acids. CDR3 in amino acids: CASSLGDTQPGGGYTF. The CDR3 DNA follows: TGCGCCAGCAGCTTGGGGGACACTCAGCCTGGCGGGGGCTACACCTTC.

The chain couples TRBV10-3 to TRBJ1-3; 7 nucleotides line up with TRBD1. CDR1 ENHRY and CDR2 SYGVKD come from the germline V gene. The trim removed 2 bases at V and 9 bases at J, leaving 4 bases unmatched. The CDR3 covers 13 residues. The CDR3 region is CAISEDRVGTIYF. As DNA, the CDR3 is TGTGCCATCAGTGAGGACAGGGTCGGCACCATATATTTT.

The chain recombines TRBV3-1 (or the pseudogene TRBV3-2) with TRBJ2-2; TRBD1 aligns across 8 bases. Germline lookup yields CDR1 LGHDT and CDR2 YNNKEL (reference sequence). This CDR3 has 17 residues. Trimming cost V 3 bases and J 1 base; bases outside gene matches: 7. The CDR3 DNA reads as TGTGCCAGCAGCCATAGACTCGGACAGGGGAACACCGGGGAGCTGTTTTTT. Protein sequence: CASSHRLGQGNTGELFF.

This chain uses TRBV5-4 with TRBJ1-5; 7 nucleotides line up with TRBD1. The CDR3 runs to 16 residues. Germline CDR1 and CDR2: SGHNT and YYREEE (reference sequence). V shed 4 bases and J 0 bases; nucleotides not matched to a gene: 7. The CDR3 reads CASSAGTDGSNQPQHF. In nucleotides, the CDR3 is TGTGCCAGCAGCGCCGGGACAGACGGTAGCAATCAGCCCCAGCATTTT.

There are many counts of this clone. The chain recombines TRBV3-1 (or the pseudogene TRBV3-2) with TRBJ2-7, with 8 bases aligning to TRBD2. The CDR3 has 13 residues. Germline loops: CDR1 LGHDT, CDR2 YNNKEL (reference sequence). Losses at the gene ends were 11 bases for V and 3 bases for J; bases not matched to a gene: 9. The CDR3 loop is CARWAGGNYEQYF. The DNA of the CDR3 is TGTGCCCGGTGGGCGGGGGGTAACTACGAGCAGTACTTC.

The chain uses TRBV4-1 and TRBJ2-3; 7 bases align to TRBD1. The trim removed 0 bases at V and 2 bases at J, leaving 5 bases unmatched. There are 16 residues in the CDR3. The germline CDR1 and CDR2 sequences are MGHRA and YSYEKL. Here the CDR3 DNA reads TGCGCCAGCAGCCAAGAGGGGACAGCGCACACAGATACGCAGTATTTT. Translating gives CASSQEGTAHTDTQYF.

This chain links TRBV25-1 with TRBJ1-3, with D maybe TRBD1 (6 bases). CDR1 is MGHDK, CDR2 SYGVNS, per germline. The V gene lost 3 bases and the J gene lost 0 bases, with 9 bases spanning the gap. This CDR3 has 15 residues. The CDR3 is CASSERGYSGNTIYF. The CDR3 DNA sequence: TGTGCCAGCAGTGAGAGGGGGTACTCTGGAAACACCATATATTTT.

This chain uses TRBV19 with TRBJ2-7, with 14 positions matching TRBD2. This CDR3 contains 18 residues. CDR1 and CDR2 (germline): LNHDA, SQIVND (reference sequence). J was trimmed by 2 bases and V by 2 bases; bases with no gene match: 8. The CDR3 spells CASSIRLAGGLLPYEQYF. The CDR3 region has the DNA TGTGCCAGTAGTATAAGACTAGCGGGGGGGCTCTTACCCTACGAGCAGTACTTC. The variable domain in full, with the rest retrieved from reference TRBV19 and TRBJ2-7, is DGGITQSPKYLFRKEGQNVTLSCEQNLNHDAMYWYRQDPGQGLRLIYYSQIVNDFQKGDIAEGYSVSREKKESFPLTVTSAQKNPTAFYLCASSIRLAGGLLPYEQYFGPGTRLTVT.

This clone was picked up a small number of times. This chain links TRBV24-1 with TRBJ2-5, with TRBD1 identical over 9 bases. The J segment lost 3 bases and the V segment lost 4 bases, leaving 11 bases of the junction unmatched. CDR3 length: 17 residues. Germline-derived CDR1 and CDR2 are KGHDR and SFDVKD. In DNA form, the CDR3 reads TGTGCCACCAGTGACCCAATGACCGGGACAGGGAAAGAGACCCAGTACTTC. It codes for CATSDPMTGTGKETQYF.

The chain combines TRBV9 with TRBJ2-3, with D maybe TRBD2 (6 bases). The germline CDR1 and CDR2 sequences are SGDLS and YYNGEE. Deletions cut 3 bases from V and 6 bases from J, with 11 bases between. The CDR3 runs 13 residues. CDR3: CASSASSVDTQYF. CDR3 nucleotide sequence: TGTGCCAGCAGCGCTTCTAGCGTGGATACGCAGTATTTT.